This T cell receptor beta chain was found in a study of blood T cell repertoires in COVID-19. Study background: COVID-19 samples collected from the United States, Italy and Spain covered acute and convalescent phases. PBMCs, B-cell-depleted T cells, or T cells were the source of the cDNA or gDNA that made up the material.

The ends were cut back, 0 bases at V and 4 bases at J, with 10 bases in the middle. The CDR3 is 14 amino acids. CDR1 is SGDLS, CDR2 YYNGEE, per germline. In the original workflow: Nucleated cell counts were estimated from reference gene primer amplification. The data were produced by immunoSEQ multiplex PCR, yet TCRdb's version contains in-frame clones alone and is incomplete. The V and J calls and clone size come from that table; D and trimming were worked out from the DNA. This table has about 200,000 clones, roughly four fifths appearing once. This chain uses TRBV9 with TRBJ1-1, with unresolved D. The TCR sequence derives from a human donor with acute or convalescent COVID-19. The donor label of this sample is uncertain. Specimen: peripheral blood. The CDR3 loop is CASSVDPGGTEAFF. The CDR3 DNA follows: TGTGCCAGCAGCGTAGATCCGGGAGGCACTGAAGCTTTCTTT.